The 25 T cell receptor beta chains below come from one sample, sequenced in a study of PD-L1 blockade in urothelial cancer. The time point: pretreatment peripheral blood. Produced via immunoSEQ multiplex PCR; TCRdb's table is partial and in-frame only. This table has 80,000 to 90,000 clones, over 65% appearing once. The sequences come from PBMCs, collected around atezolizumab (anti-PD-L1) treatment. The receptor source for this set is a man in his 60s with urothelial cancer.

The rearrangement links TRBV6-6 to TRBJ2-3, with TRBD1 matching over 7 bases. With 2 bases clipped from V and 5 bases from J, the junction kept 1 base outside the gene matches. The germline V gene has CDR1 MNHNY and CDR2 SVGAGI (reference sequence). The CDR3 is made up of 13 amino acids. CDR3 DNA sequence: TGTGCCAGCAGTTACAGGGGGCAAGATACGCAGTATTTT. Its protein is CASSYRGQDTQYF.

The genes are TRBV11-2 and TRBJ1-1, with TRBD1 identical over 8 bases. There are 16 residues in the CDR3. The V gene end was trimmed by 1 base and the J gene end by 7 bases; junction bases not matched to a gene: 11. CDR1 and CDR2 (germline): SGHAT, FQNNGV. The CDR3 region has the DNA TGTGCCAGCAGCTTAGTAAGGCACAGGGGGATGGTTGAAGCTTTCTTT. This encodes CASSLVRHRGMVEAFF.

The genes are TRBV7-2 and TRBJ2-5; possible D gene TRBD1, 5 bases. Germline CDR1 and CDR2: SGHTA and FQGNSA. The length of the CDR3 is 17 residues. Trimming left V 0 bases short and J 0 bases short, with 14 bases between. CDR3 DNA: TGTGCCAGCAGCTTAGCGGATACAGGAGTGTACCAAGAGACCCAGTACTTC. Translating gives CASSLADTGVYQETQYF.

The chain links TRBV28 to TRBJ2-7, with D possibly being TRBD1 (6 bases). The germline CDR1 and CDR2 sequences are MDHEN and SYDVKM. Trimming removed 6 bases at V and 4 bases at J, with 13 bases between. The CDR3 consists of 13 residues. CDR3 DNA sequence: TGTGCCAGCAGCTCGGGACACCGATACGAGCAGTACTTC. It codes for CASSSGHRYEQYF.

The chain is built from TRBV7-9 and TRBJ2-7, with TRBD1 matching 8 bases. V dropped 7 bases and J dropped 5; count of bases not matched to a gene: 7. The CDR3 has 13 amino acids. Germline V gives CDR1 SEHNR, CDR2 FQNEAQ (reference sequence). Here the CDR3 DNA reads TGTGCCAGCACCGGAGACAGGGGTGACGAGCAGTACTTC. It codes for CASTGDRGDEQYF.

J is TRBJ1-4 and V is TRBV9; D is ambiguous. This CDR3 is built from 17 residues. Trimming took off 0 bases at V and 7 bases at J, with 19 bases between the two ends. Looked up from germline, CDR1 is SGDLS and CDR2 is YYNGEE. Written as DNA, the CDR3 is TGTGCCAGCAGCGTAGGGGCACGGGTCCTAGCCCGTGAAAAACTGTTTTTT. Translation: CASSVGARVLAREKLFF.

This chain uses TRBV7-6 with TRBJ2-7; tentatively, D is TRBD2 (5 bases). The germline CDR1 and CDR2 sequences are SGHVS and FNYEAQ. There are 13 residues in the CDR3. V dropped 2 bases and J dropped 6 bases, with 11 bases sitting between them. The chain's CDR3 is CASSLKWESEQYF. CDR3 sequence (DNA): TGTGCCAGCAGCTTAAAATGGGAGTCCGAGCAGTACTTC. The full variable domain, rest sourced from reference TRBV7-6 and TRBJ2-7, is GAGVSQSPRYKVTKRGQDVALRCDPISGHVSLYWYRQALGQGPEFLTYFNYEAQQDKSGLPNDRFSAERPEGSISTLTIQRTEQRDSAMYRCASSLKWESEQYFGPGTRLTVT.

The chain uses TRBV5-1 and TRBJ2-3; D possibly corresponds to TRBD2 (5 bases). The CDR3 covers 12 residues. CDR1 is SGHRS and CDR2 is YFSETQ in the germline V gene. The V gene lost 4 bases and the J gene lost 6 bases, with 9 bases spanning the gap. The CDR3: CASSQQRDTQYF. The CDR3 bases are TGCGCCAGCAGCCAACAGCGGGATACGCAGTATTTT.

The CDR3 bases are TGTGCCAGCAGCGGCAGGATAAGCTCTGGAAACACCATATATTTT. As protein: CASSGRISSGNTIYF. This chain links TRBV11-3 with TRBJ1-3; D unresolved. V shed 5 bases and J shed 0 bases, with 11 bases lying between them. The CDR3 spans 15 residues. In germline, CDR1 is SGHNT, CDR2 YENEEA.

The J gene is TRBJ1-5, the V gene TRBV5-1; D might be TRBD1 (6 bases). The CDR3 covers 15 residues. CDR1 is SGHRS, CDR2 YFSETQ, per germline. Trimming shortened V by 2 bases and J by 4 bases, and 13 bases separated the two germline ends. CDR3 in DNA: TGCGCCAGCAGCTTAGAGGGGGACCGAAATCAGCCCCAGCATTTT. This encodes CASSLEGDRNQPQHF.

This clone was observed once. The V call is TRBV6-1, the J call TRBJ2-5, with D perhaps TRBD1 (6 bases). Germline V gene sequence: CDR1 MNHNS, CDR2 SASEGT. The CDR3 runs to 16 residues. V lost 3 bases, J lost 5 bases, and 19 bases lay in between. This chain's CDR3 is CASSDLGQGLGETQYF. The CDR3 DNA follows: TGTGCCAGCAGTGATCTGGGGCAGGGGTTGGGGGAGACCCAGTACTTC.

The V call is TRBV18, the J call TRBJ2-3; the match to TRBD2 covers 7 bases. In germline, CDR1 is KGHSH, CDR2 LQKENI. V shed 3 bases and J 6 bases; nucleotides not matched to a gene: 9. This CDR3 is 15 amino acids long. In DNA form, the CDR3 reads TGTGCCAGCTCACCCCTCGGGAGGATTGGGGATACGCAGTATTTT. Translation: CASSPLGRIGDTQYF.

This rearrangement joins TRBV11-3 to TRBJ2-4, with TRBD2 identical over 12 bases. Germline values: CDR1 SGHNT, CDR2 YENEEA. The CDR3 contains 17 residues. The V and J ends lost 6 bases and 4 bases, in that order; junction bases with no gene match: 10. As DNA, the CDR3 is TGTGCCAGCAGTTCTTACGGACTAGCGGGAAGAAAAAACATTCAGTACTTC. Amino acid sequence: CASSSYGLAGRKNIQYF.

The chain uses TRBV2 and TRBJ1-2, with D maybe TRBD1 (5 bases). Germline CDR1 and CDR2: SNHLY and FYNNEI. Trimming took 3 bases from V and 9 from J, leaving 20 bases between them. The length of the CDR3 is 15 residues. The CDR3 nucleotides are TGTGCCAGCAGTGACGGGGGGTTTCGGTTTTCAAGCTACACCTTC. Protein sequence: CASSDGGFRFSSYTF.

A few counts support this clone. The V gene is TRBV28, the J gene TRBJ2-7; 9 bases agree with TRBD1. V lost 1 base to trimming and J lost 6 bases; unmatched junction nucleotides: 7. This CDR3 region has 15 residues. Germline-derived CDR1 and CDR2 are MDHEN and SYDVKM. As DNA, the CDR3 is TGTGCCAGCAGTTTATCAGGGACAGGGTGGTCCGAGCAGTACTTC. It translates to CASSLSGTGWSEQYF.

In DNA form, the CDR3 reads TGTGCCAGCAGCCAAACCGGACTGGGAAACACTGAAGCTTTCTTT. Amino acid sequence: CASSQTGLGNTEAFF. This chain connects TRBV16 to TRBJ1-1; D is ambiguous. V lost 2 bases and J 2 bases, leaving 12 bases between the germline ends. The CDR3 has 15 amino acids. Germline assignment: CDR1 KGHSY and CDR2 FQNENV. The full variable domain, completed using reference TRBV16 and TRBJ1-1, is GEEVAQTPKHLVRGEGQKAKLYCAPIKGHSYVFWYQQVLKNEFKFLISFQNENVFDETGMPKERFSAKCLPNSPCSLEIQATKLEDSAVYFCASSQTGLGNTEAFFGQGTRLTVV.

Turning to this clone: One junction end does not reproduce the germline sequence, and a read error may be involved. The chain joins TRBV6-5 to TRBJ2-1; the match to TRBD1 covers 9 bases. There are 14 residues in the CDR3. The germline CDR1 and CDR2 sequences are MNHEY and SVGAGI. This CDR3 is CASSYMRWTGAPIF. In DNA form, the CDR3 reads TGTGCCAGCAGTTACATGAGGTGGACAGGGGCACCGATCTTC.

The chain recombines TRBV5-1 with TRBJ2-5, with a possible D match to TRBD2 (6 bases). Germline lookup yields CDR1 SGHRS and CDR2 YFSETQ. This CDR3 spans 16 amino acids. Trimming took 4 bases from V and 5 from J, leaving 21 bases between them. The CDR3 spells CASSPWGGLHGETQYF. The CDR3 nucleotides are TGCGCCAGCAGCCCCTGGGGAGGCCTTCACGGGGAGACCCAGTACTTC.

The chain recombines TRBV6-6 with TRBJ1-5; 10 nucleotides agree with TRBD1. The V segment lost 0 bases and the J segment 4 bases; nucleotides outside the gene matches: 3. The length of the CDR3 is 16 residues. From germline, CDR1 is MNHNY and CDR2 SVGAGI (reference sequence). CDR3 sequence reads: CASSYSTGQGNQPQHF. The CDR3 DNA reads TGTGCCAGCAGTTACTCGACGGGACAGGGGAATCAGCCCCAGCATTTT.

The J gene is TRBJ1-3, the V gene TRBV10-3; unclear D gene. The CDR3 loop spans 15 amino acids. V was cut by 3 bases and J by 0 bases, with 9 bases left in between. Germline V gene lookup returns CDR1 ENHRY and CDR2 SYGVKD. The CDR3 DNA reads TGTGCCATCAGTGATTCGGGTGGCTCTGGAAACACCATATATTTT. As protein: CAISDSGGSGNTIYF.

This clone was observed a handful of times. The CDR3 protein is CASSLAGINEKLFF. The CDR3 nucleotides read TGTGCCAGCAGCTTGGCGGGAATCAATGAAAAACTGTTTTTT. The chain employs TRBV5-8 and TRBJ1-4, with D unresolved. Germline CDR1 SGHTS, CDR2 YDEGEE. The germline V and J ends were trimmed by 0 bases and 5 bases, with 8 bases remaining between them. The CDR3 has 14 residues.

The chain recombines TRBV11-2 with TRBJ1-3; D gene unclear. Deletions cut 0 bases from V and 2 bases from J, with 8 bases between. This CDR3 has 15 residues. Looked up from germline, CDR1 is SGHAT and CDR2 is FQNNGV. The CDR3 DNA follows: TGTGCCAGCAGCTTAGACGGGGTGCCTGGAAACACCATATATTTT. This encodes CASSLDGVPGNTIYF.

The V call is TRBV6-4, the J call TRBJ2-3, with D tentatively TRBD2 (5 bases). Germline loops: CDR1 MRHNA, CDR2 SNTAGT. V lost 5 bases to trimming and J lost 2 bases, with 11 bases between them. This CDR3 comprises 14 residues. For the CDR3, the DNA is TGTGCCAGCAGTCCTAGCTCCGCCACAGATACGCAGTATTTT. Protein product: CASSPSSATDTQYF.

The chain couples TRBV11-3 to TRBJ1-3; 7 bases match TRBD1. Germline V gives CDR1 SGHNT, CDR2 YENEEA. Trimming removed 1 base from V and 0 bases from J; junction bases left unmatched: 3. The CDR3 has 16 amino acids. DNA for the CDR3: TGTGCCAGCAGCTTAGTGGCAGGGGGCTCTGGAAACACCATATATTTT. Amino acid sequence: CASSLVAGGSGNTIYF.

The chain joins TRBV4-2 to TRBJ2-7; D uncertain. Germline V gene data show CDR1 as LGHNA and CDR2 as YNFKEQ. The CDR3 has 13 residues. Trimming stripped 1 base from V and 1 base from J, with 5 bases between. CDR3 bases: TGTGCCAGCAGCCAAGCTGTATCCTACGAGCAGTACTTC. Residues: CASSQAVSYEQYF.